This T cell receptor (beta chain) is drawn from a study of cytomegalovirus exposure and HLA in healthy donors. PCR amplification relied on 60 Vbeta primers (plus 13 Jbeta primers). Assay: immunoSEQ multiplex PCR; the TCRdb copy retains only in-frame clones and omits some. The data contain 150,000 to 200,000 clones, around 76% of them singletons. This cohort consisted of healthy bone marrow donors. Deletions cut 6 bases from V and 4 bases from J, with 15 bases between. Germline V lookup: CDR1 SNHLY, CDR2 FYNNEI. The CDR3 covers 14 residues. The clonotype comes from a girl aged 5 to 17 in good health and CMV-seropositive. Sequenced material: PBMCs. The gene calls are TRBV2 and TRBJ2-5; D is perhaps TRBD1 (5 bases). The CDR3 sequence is CASSAQGLRETQYF. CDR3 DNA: TGTGCCAGCAGCGCCCAGGGTCTTCGAGAGACCCAGTACTTC.